A selection of T cell receptor beta chains follows, all from one sample in a study of cytomegalovirus exposure and HLA in healthy donors. Repertoires were generated with immunoSEQ multiplex PCR, while TCRdb's copy carries only in-frame clones and drops some. The table records approximately 6,700 clones, roughly 51% of them present only once. The sequencing input was PBMCs. All receptors come from a man aged 25 to 45 in good health and CMV-seropositive. Each CDR3 is given with its conserved first and last residue. The D gene is left open where the match is weak. Clone size is given for some rows only: seen once, a few or many times, or a class if the clone is expanded.

d_call j_call clone_size v_call cdr3_nt cdr3_aa
NA TRBJ1-3 few TRBV29-1 TGCAGCGTTCCACAGGGCTCTGGAAACACCATATATTTT CSVPQGSGNTIYF
TRBD1 TRBJ2-1 NA TRBV7-9 TGTGCCAGCAGCTCCCCACAGGGGAATGAGCAGTTCTTC CASSSPQGNEQFF
NA TRBJ1-2 once TRBV4-1 TGCGCCAGCAGCCAAGATCCGGGTTCCTTCTATGGCTACACCTTC CASSQDPGSFYGYTF
TRBD1 TRBJ1-2 NA TRBV4-1 TGCGCCAGCAGCCAAGCTGGACAGGGGGCGAACTATGGCTACACCTTC CASSQAGQGANYGYTF
TRBD1 TRBJ1-1 NA TRBV11-1 TGTGCCAGCAGCCTACAGGGGGCAATCACTGAAGCTTTCTTT CASSLQGAITEAFF
TRBD1 TRBJ1-5 NA TRBV6-5 TGTGCCAGCAGTATTTTTTCAGGGGGCACCCAGCATTTT CASSIFSGGTQHF
NA TRBJ2-5 NA TRBV10-3 TGTGCCATCAGAGACAGGATTCAAGAGACCCAGTACTTC CAIRDRIQETQYF
NA TRBJ2-1 medium-sized TRBV6-5 TGTGCCACTACCGGGTCTGTCGATGAGCAGTTCTTC CATTGSVDEQFF
NA TRBJ2-7 NA TRBV21-1 TGTGCCAGCAGGACTAGCTCCTACGAGCAGTACTTC CASRTSSYEQYF
TRBD1 TRBJ1-2 NA TRBV29-1 TGCAGCGTGCGGACAGGGCAAAGCTACACCTTC CSVRTGQSYTF
NA TRBJ2-1 NA TRBV29-1 TGCAGCGAACCGGGTAATGAGCAGTTCTTC CSEPGNEQFF